A selection of T cell receptor beta chains follows, all from one sample in a study of T cell changes during pregnancy in multiple sclerosis. The method was immunoSEQ multiplex PCR; TCRdb's version includes in-frame clones alone and lacks a portion of them. In the table there are more than 60,000 clones, roughly nine tenths of which are singletons. The material sequenced was peripheral blood, taken in the second trimester of pregnancy. The receptors here all came from a female donor with multiple sclerosis, enrolled in a pregnancy study. Both conserved end residues are part of each CDR3. D genes are given only for firm matches. Expanded clones are given a class, and other clones once, few, many or no size at all.

clone_size d_call j_call v_call cdr3_nt cdr3_aa
- TRBD2 TRBJ2-1 TRBV2 TGTGCCAGCAGTGCATCGGCCGGGAGGGACTACAATGAGCAGTTCTTC CASSASAGRDYNEQFF
- - TRBJ2-1 TRBV7-2 TGTGCGTCGGAGGGGGGGGCCACTTACAATGAGCAGTTCTTC CASEGGATYNEQFF
- - TRBJ2-5 TRBV9 TGTGCCAGCAGCGTACCCCCCTCCGGGGAGACCCAGTACTTC CASSVPPSGETQYF
- - TRBJ1-5 TRBV29-1 TGCAGCGTTGGGAGTAATAGCAATCAGCCCCAGCATTTT CSVGSNSNQPQHF
- - TRBJ2-1 TRBV2 TGTGCCAGTCGTAGAAACAATGAGCAGTTCTTC CASRRNNEQFF
- - TRBJ1-4 TRBV4-1 TGCGCCAGCAGCCAGTCAAGACAACAAAAGGGGGAAAAACTGTTTTTT CASSQSRQQKGEKLFF
- - TRBJ1-1 TRBV6-4 TGTGCCAGCAGTGACTCGACCAGGGGAGAAGCTTTCTTT CASSDSTRGEAFF
- TRBD1 TRBJ1-1 TRBV10-3 TGTGCCACCCAACAGGGGGCCGAGCGCACTGAAGCTTTCTTT CATQQGAERTEAFF
once - TRBJ2-3 TRBV21-1 TGTGCCAGCAGCTCTTACACAGATACGCAGTATTTT CASSSYTDTQYF
- - TRBJ1-3 TRBV5-1 TGCGCCAGCAGCGGGGGACACGACTCTGGAAACACCATATATTTT CASSGGHDSGNTIYF
- - TRBJ2-5 TRBV5-1 TGCGCCAGCAGCTTCAACGGGCAAGAGACCCAGTACTTC CASSFNGQETQYF
- - TRBJ2-2 TRBV29-1 TGCAGCGTTGGAGGCATGGCTAACACCGGGGAGCTGTTTTTT CSVGGMANTGELFF
- - TRBJ2-7 TRBV6-5 TGTGCCAGCAGTTACGGGGGGGCCGGCGAGCAGTACTTC CASSYGGAGEQYF
- TRBD1 TRBJ1-1 TRBV6-6 TGTGCCAGCATTGGAAGGGGGCTAGGCGTGGCAACTGAAGCTTTCTTT CASIGRGLGVATEAFF
- TRBD1 TRBJ2-7 TRBV7-3 TGTGCCAGCTCCCTCACAGGGGGCTACGAGCAGTACTTC CASSLTGGYEQYF
- - TRBJ1-5 TRBV19 TGTGCCAGTAGCATAATTCAGAGCAATCAGCCCCAGCATTTT CASSIIQSNQPQHF
- TRBD1 TRBJ1-4 TRBV15 TGTGCCACCAGCAGAGACGCCGGGACAGGGGGTGAAAAACTGTTTTTT CATSRDAGTGGEKLFF
- TRBD2 TRBJ2-3 TRBV2 TGTGCCAGCAGCCGACTAGCGGGGATGACAGATACGCAGTATTTT CASSRLAGMTDTQYF
- - TRBJ1-1 TRBV19 TGTGCCAGTAGTAAGGGGCGCTGGAACACTGAAGCTTTCTTT CASSKGRWNTEAFF
- TRBD1 TRBJ2-7 TRBV2 TGTGCCGGATGGGGACAGGCGATTTCCTCCTACGAGCAGTACTTC CAGWGQAISSYEQYF
- - TRBJ2-2 TRBV5-1 TGCGCCAGCAGCACAGGGACGGAGACGAACACCGGGGAGCTGTTTTTT CASSTGTETNTGELFF
- TRBD2 TRBJ2-7 TRBV9 TGTGCCAGCAGCGCCAGCCAGGGAGGGCTCTACGAGCAGTACTTC CASSASQGGLYEQYF
- - TRBJ2-4 TRBV2 TGTGCCAGCAGTGAACCGTTGACAGGCACGCAAAACATTCAGTACTTC CASSEPLTGTQNIQYF
- TRBD2 TRBJ2-4 TRBV9 TGTGCCAGCAGCGTCGCCGGGGGGGTAGACAAAAACATTCAGTACTTC CASSVAGGVDKNIQYF
- TRBD1 TRBJ1-2 TRBV6-4 TGTGCCAGCAGGACAGACAGGGAATCTGGCTACACCTTC CASRTDRESGYTF
- - TRBJ2-2 TRBV6-5 TGTGCCAGCAGTTACTCGTCCGACTACTACACCGGGGAGCTGTTTTTT CASSYSSDYYTGELFF
- TRBD1 TRBJ1-2 TRBV6-6 TGTGCCAGCAGAGCTACAGGGGGTGAGAACTATGGCTACACCTTC CASRATGGENYGYTF
- - TRBJ1-5 TRBV13 TGTGCCAGCAGCTTAGGCCTAAGCGAGCGCCAGCATTTT CASSLGLSERQHF
- - TRBJ2-7 TRBV14 TGTGCCAGCAGCCAGGCCGGAGACAGGTGGCCCTACGAGCAGTACTTC CASSQAGDRWPYEQYF
- TRBD1 TRBJ1-4 TRBV18 TGTGCCAGCTCACCACCCGGACAGGCGTCGATAGAAAAACTGTTTTTT CASSPPGQASIEKLFF
- TRBD1 TRBJ1-2 TRBV6-5 TGTGCCAGCAGTCGACAGGGGCAGGGCTATGGCTACACCTTC CASSRQGQGYGYTF
- - TRBJ1-4 TRBV11-2 TGTGCCAGCAGCTTAAGCCAACGTGATGAAAAACTGTTTTTT CASSLSQRDEKLFF
- - TRBJ2-5 TRBV19 TGTGCCAGTAGTCCATTAGACAGGGGAGGGCAAGAGACCCAGTACTTC CASSPLDRGGQETQYF
- TRBD1 TRBJ2-7 TRBV6-1 TGTGCCAGCAGTGTCCAGGACAGGGGGATCTACGAGCAGTACTTC CASSVQDRGIYEQYF
- - TRBJ1-4 TRBV7-9 TGTGCCAGCAGCTTAGGATTTAGGGGCTTAGAGGAAAAACTGTTTTTT CASSLGFRGLEEKLFF
- - TRBJ2-5 TRBV5-8 TGTGCCAGCAGCTTCTATGTGAGGGGAGGAGAGACCCAGTACTTC CASSFYVRGGETQYF
- - TRBJ1-4 TRBV7-8 TGTGCCAGCAGCTTAGTTCCGGCGGCAACTAATGAAAAACTGTTTTTT CASSLVPAATNEKLFF
- - TRBJ2-5 TRBV9 TGTGCCAGCAGCCAGGGGCTGATCTCGGGCGTAAAGAAAAGTGAGTCCCAGTACTTC CASSQGLISGVKKSESQYF